Following are 25 T cell receptor beta chains from one sample sequenced in a study of T cells in Graves' hyperthyroidism and ophthalmopathy. RNA transcripts served as the template for amplifying TCR beta CDR3 regions. HTBI primers were used for first-round RT-PCR of the TCR CDR3. TCRdb used MiXCR to reprocess the multiplex PCR reads, holding one entry per CDR3 protein. The profile shows about 410,000 distinct CDR3 sequences, approximately 14% of them singletons. The sequenced sample was blood. Receptors were obtained from a man aged 18-30 years with Graves' ophthalmopathy.

In this sample, this clonotype turned up many times. This chain connects TRBV20-1 to TRBJ2-2; 10 bases align to TRBD2. The J segment lost 0 bases and the V segment lost 1 base, leaving 11 bases of the junction unmatched. The V gene's germline CDR1 is DFQATT and CDR2 SNEGSKA (reference sequence). The CDR3 has 19 residues. In DNA form, the CDR3 reads TGCAGTGCTAGAGGCCCCCTACTAGCGGGACTCGCGAACACCGGGGAGCTGTTTTTT. This encodes CSARGPLLAGLANTGELFF.

The V gene is TRBV6-1, the J gene TRBJ2-5; TRBD2 matches at 8 bases. Germline V CDR1 and CDR2: MNHNS, SASEGT. The V gene end was trimmed by 1 base and the J gene end by 4 bases; junction bases not matched to a gene: 5. The CDR3 runs 15 residues. The CDR3 DNA sequence: TGTGCCAGCAGTGAAGTAGCGGGGCGAGGAGAGACCCAGTACTTC. Protein sequence: CASSEVAGRGETQYF.

Many counts were recorded for this clonotype. V usage is TRBV7-9 and J usage is TRBJ1-2, with no clear D. This CDR3 comprises 11 residues. Per the germline V gene, CDR1 is SEHNR and CDR2 is FQNEAQ (reference sequence). V was clipped by 4 bases and J by 8 bases, with 8 bases between them. DNA of the CDR3: TGTGCCAGCAGCTCGGCGGGCGGCTACACCTTC. This sequence encodes CASSSAGGYTF.

The V call is TRBV29-1, the J call TRBJ2-1; D is possibly TRBD2 (5 bases). Germline V gene lookup returns CDR1 SQVTM and CDR2 ANQGSEA. This CDR3 spans 14 amino acids. Between the trimmed V and J ends, which lost 1 base and 0 bases, there was a span of 7 bases. CDR3 sequence (DNA): TGCAGCGTTGAAGGACGGGGCTCCTACAATGAGCAGTTCTTC. This encodes CSVEGRGSYNEQFF.

This clonotype has more than one count but fewer than ten. The chain links TRBV4-1 to TRBJ1-2; D is uncertain. CDR1 is MGHRA, CDR2 YSYEKL, per germline. The CDR3 is made up of 15 amino acids. Trimming stripped 0 bases from V and 3 bases from J, with 11 bases between. The CDR3 loop reads CASSQDDGVYYGYTF. Written as DNA, the CDR3 is TGCGCCAGCAGCCAAGATGACGGGGTGTACTATGGCTACACCTTC.

This clonotype was recorded once. The chain carries TRBV2 and TRBJ2-3, with 12 bases matching TRBD2. Germline V lookup: CDR1 SNHLY, CDR2 FYNNEI. The J segment lost 4 bases and the V segment lost 5 bases, leaving 7 bases of the junction unmatched. The CDR3 runs to 16 residues. The chain's CDR3 is CASSKSSGGAADTQYF. CDR3 nucleotide sequence: TGTGCCAGCAGTAAATCTAGCGGGGGGGCCGCAGATACGCAGTATTTT.

The V gene is TRBV19, the J gene TRBJ1-5, with D perhaps matching TRBD1 (5 bases). Deletions cut 3 bases from V and 0 bases from J, with 12 bases between. Germline values: CDR1 LNHDA, CDR2 SQIVND (reference sequence). The CDR3 loop spans 16 amino acids. Here the CDR3 reads CASSILQVNSNQPQHF. The CDR3 bases are TGTGCCAGTAGTATTCTACAGGTAAATAGCAATCAGCCCCAGCATTTT.

This clonotype came up many times. The V and J genes are TRBV5-1 and TRBJ2-3; D may be TRBD1 (5 bases). CDR3 length: 17 residues. Trimming cost V 4 bases and J 0 bases, with 18 bases left between them. Germline CDR1 is SGHRS and CDR2 is YFSETQ. This chain's CDR3 is CASSGRAREPSTDTQYF. Here the CDR3 DNA reads TGCGCCAGCAGCGGCAGGGCCAGGGAACCTAGCACAGATACGCAGTATTTT.

This clonotype was detected ten times or more. This chain uses TRBV12-3 or TRBV12-4 with TRBJ2-1; 7 bases agree with TRBD1. This CDR3 has 14 amino acids. Trimming took 6 bases from V and 8 from J; bases not matched to a gene: 10. CDR3 coding DNA: TGTGCCAGCAGGTGGACGAACAGGGGCCATGAGCAGTTCTTC. Amino acids: CASRWTNRGHEQFF.

Many counts were recorded for this clonotype. This rearrangement joins TRBV2 to TRBJ2-5; tentatively, D is TRBD1 or TRBD2 (5 bases each). The CDR3 has 13 amino acids. Germline lookup yields CDR1 SNHLY and CDR2 FYNNEI. V was cut by 7 bases and J by 5 bases, with 14 bases left in between. The CDR3 here is CASKVGTRETQYF. In nucleotides, the CDR3 is TGTGCCAGCAAGGTGGGGACGCGGGAGACCCAGTACTTC.

This clonotype was observed many times. The V gene is TRBV6-5, the J gene TRBJ1-1; 7 nucleotides align to TRBD1. CDR1 MNHEY and CDR2 SVGAGI come from the germline V gene. This CDR3 is built from 15 residues. Trimming at V came to 1 base and at J to 1 base, leaving 3 bases not matched to a gene. CDR3 in amino acids: CASSYWGQSNTEAFF. In nucleotides, the CDR3 is TGTGCCAGCAGTTACTGGGGACAGTCGAACACTGAAGCTTTCTTT.

The sample holds many counts of this clonotype. V usage is TRBV11-2 and J usage is TRBJ1-1; D uncertain. V shed 1 base and J shed 0 bases, with 6 bases lying between them. The CDR3 totals 14 residues. From germline, CDR1 is SGHAT and CDR2 FQNNGV. The CDR3 DNA reads TGTGCCAGCAGCTTAGGCAACGTGAACACTGAAGCTTTCTTT. It yields the protein CASSLGNVNTEAFF.

This clonotype was seen more than once but under ten times. The chain carries TRBV5-1 and TRBJ2-1, with D possibly matching TRBD2 (5 bases). Germline values: CDR1 SGHRS, CDR2 YFSETQ. The CDR3 has 16 residues. V lost 3 bases, J lost 0 bases, and 13 bases lay in between. The CDR3 region is CASSYGSTDSYNEQFF. As DNA, the CDR3 is TGCGCCAGCAGCTATGGGAGCACGGACTCCTACAATGAGCAGTTCTTC.

This chain links TRBV6-4 with TRBJ2-3; 7 bases agree with TRBD2. The junction had 10 bases not matched to a gene; V was cut back by 4 bases and J by 0 bases. From germline, CDR1 is MRHNA and CDR2 SNTAGT. The CDR3 runs to 17 residues. CDR3 nucleotides: TGTGCCAGCAGTGTCGGGCTAGCGGATCAAAGCACAGATACGCAGTATTTT. It encodes CASSVGLADQSTDTQYF.

This clonotype was observed many times. This chain links TRBV12-3 or TRBV12-4 with TRBJ2-2; TRBD1 or TRBD2 may be the D gene (5 bases each). V lost 2 bases and J 6 bases, leaving 13 bases between the germline ends. CDR3 length equals 15 residues. CDR3 in amino acids: CASSLLARGAGELFF. The CDR3 DNA reads as TGTGCCAGCAGTTTACTGGCCCGAGGGGCCGGGGAGCTGTTTTTT.

The chain joins TRBV27 to TRBJ2-3; 14 bases line up with TRBD2. Trimming cost V 6 bases and J 6 bases; bases outside gene matches: 14. CDR1 is MNHEY, CDR2 SMNVEV, per germline (reference sequence). The CDR3 spans 18 residues. CDR3 in DNA: TGTGCCAGCAGCTACGGGACTAGCGGGAGAGGAGGGGTTGATACGCAGTATTTT. Its translation: CASSYGTSGRGGVDTQYF.

This rearrangement joins TRBV6-5 to TRBJ1-4; D is unclear. The germline CDR1 and CDR2 sequences are MNHEY and SVGAGI. V dropped 0 bases and J dropped 8 bases, with 13 bases sitting between them. The CDR3 totals 15 residues. The CDR3 reads CASSYSPERREKLFF. The CDR3 DNA reads TGTGCCAGCAGTTACTCGCCAGAGCGAAGGGAAAAACTGTTTTTT.

This clonotype showed up many times. The chain links TRBV29-1 to TRBJ2-6, with 8 bases lining up with TRBD1. The trim removed 2 bases at V and 2 bases at J, leaving 8 bases unmatched. The CDR3 has 17 amino acids. Germline CDR1 reads SQVTM; CDR2 reads ANQGSEA. CDR3 bases: TGCAGCGTTGAAAAGCAGGGGGCGAACCCTGGGGCCAACGTCCTGACTTTC. Protein: CSVEKQGANPGANVLTF.

This clonotype was seen only a few times. A much more abundant neighbour one base away suggests this may be a read error. In this CDR3 the conserved last residue, phenylalanine or tryptophan, is missing, so a read error is likely. This chain joins TRBV12-3 or TRBV12-4 and TRBJ1-3, with D perhaps TRBD1 (5 bases). The V end was cut by 6 bases, the J end by 4 bases, with 16 bases between. The CDR3 length is 15 residues. The CDR3 loop reads CASRDPGMSGNTIYV. The CDR3 nucleotides read TGTGCCAGCAGGGATCCAGGGATGTCCGGAAACACCATATATGTT.

This clonotype came up a few times. The rearrangement joins TRBV5-1 to TRBJ2-3; no clear D. Germline V CDR1 and CDR2: SGHRS, YFSETQ. This CDR3 region has 14 residues. Trimming took off 2 bases at V and 9 bases at J, with 16 bases between the two ends. The CDR3 reads CASSLVDPTQTQYF. The CDR3 DNA follows: TGCGCCAGCAGCTTAGTGGACCCCACGCAAACGCAGTATTTT.

This clonotype was detected ten times or more. This chain uses TRBV30 with TRBJ1-1; TRBD1 aligns across 7 bases. The J segment lost 2 bases and the V segment lost 5 bases, leaving 5 bases of the junction unmatched. CDR1 GTSNPN and CDR2 SVGIG come from the germline V gene (reference sequence). The CDR3 covers 13 residues. This CDR3 is CAWEGQFNTEAFF. CDR3 coding DNA: TGTGCCTGGGAGGGACAGTTCAACACTGAAGCTTTCTTT.

This clonotype has a count of ten or more. The chain joins TRBV5-6 to TRBJ1-5; the match to TRBD1 covers 9 bases. Per germline, CDR1 SGHDT and CDR2 YYEEEE. The length of the CDR3 is 13 residues. V shed 4 bases and J 9 bases; nucleotides not matched to a gene: 5. The CDR3 sequence is CASSQDRGSPQHF. CDR3 coding DNA: TGTGCCAGCAGCCAGGACAGGGGATCGCCCCAGCATTTT.

The chain employs TRBV20-1 and TRBJ1-1; D uncertain. The CDR3 contains 11 residues. V shed 3 bases and J shed 5 bases, with 7 bases lying between them. Germline lookup yields CDR1 DFQATT and CDR2 SNEGSKA (reference sequence). The CDR3 loop is CSARLWTEAFF. The CDR3 nucleotides read TGCAGTGCTAGGCTTTGGACTGAAGCTTTCTTT.

This clonotype has more than one count but fewer than ten. V usage is TRBV10-3 and J usage is TRBJ1-3; the match to TRBD1 covers 9 bases. Germline lookup yields CDR1 ENHRY and CDR2 SYGVKD. With V trimmed by 2 bases and J by 1 base, 6 bases remained unmatched. CDR3 length: 17 residues. The DNA for the CDR3 is TGTGCCATCAGTGAGACAACAGGGGGCGGTTCTGGAAACACCATATATTTT. This translates into CAISETTGGGSGNTIYF.

This clonotype was counted between two and nine times. Sequence at one end of the junction differs from germline and may be a read error. The rearrangement uses TRBV6-5 and TRBJ1-1; D not resolved. CDR3 size: 16 residues. Germline-derived CDR1 and CDR2 are MNHEY and SVGAGI. This chain's CDR3 is CASSYSMFTRQSPALF. Written as DNA, the CDR3 is TGTGCCAGCAGTTACTCGATGTTTACCAGGCAGTCTCCAGCTCTCTTT.